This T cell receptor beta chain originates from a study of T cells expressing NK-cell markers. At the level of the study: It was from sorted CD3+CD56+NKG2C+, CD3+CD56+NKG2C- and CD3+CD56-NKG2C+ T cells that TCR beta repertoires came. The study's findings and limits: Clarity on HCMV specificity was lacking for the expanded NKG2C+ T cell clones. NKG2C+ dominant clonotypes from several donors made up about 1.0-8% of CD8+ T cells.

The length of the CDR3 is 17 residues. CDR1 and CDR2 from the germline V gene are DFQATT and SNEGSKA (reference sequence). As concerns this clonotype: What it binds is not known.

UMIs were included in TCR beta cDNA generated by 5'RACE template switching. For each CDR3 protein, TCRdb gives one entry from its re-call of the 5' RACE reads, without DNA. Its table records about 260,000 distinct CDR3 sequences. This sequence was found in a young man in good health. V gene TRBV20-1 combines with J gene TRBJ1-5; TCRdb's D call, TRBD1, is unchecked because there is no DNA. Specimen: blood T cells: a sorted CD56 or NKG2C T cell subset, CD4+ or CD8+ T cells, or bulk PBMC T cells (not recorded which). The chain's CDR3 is CSAATPGTLGWTQPQHF.